This TCR beta chain was obtained from a study of blood T cell repertoires in COVID-19. Overall study: The origin of the acute and convalescent COVID-19 samples was the United States, Italy and Spain. T cells, B-cell-depleted T cells, or PBMCs supplied cDNA or gDNA.

Here immunoSEQ multiplex PCR was the method, and the copy in TCRdb shows in-frame clones only, minus some. The data contain over 250,000 clones, around 89% of them singletons. The V and J ends lost 0 bases and 5 bases respectively, with 12 bases between them. The CDR3 runs 14 residues. The germline CDR1 and CDR2 sequences are SGHDT and YYEEEE. This clone was counted once. Participant age was roughly 18 to 90 years, and participants resided in 20 to 30 US areas. Participant-given clinical history determined each cohort assignment. The source material was PBMCs or T cells enriched from blood (not recorded which). This clonotype was obtained from a woman aged 55-70 years in a cohort exposed to, infected with or recovered from COVID-19 (not recorded which). The chain uses TRBV5-6 and TRBJ2-7, with D possibly matching TRBD1 (5 bases). This CDR3 reads CASSLEGLMHEQYF. CDR3 DNA: TGTGCCAGCAGCTTGGAGGGGCTTATGCACGAGCAGTACTTC.